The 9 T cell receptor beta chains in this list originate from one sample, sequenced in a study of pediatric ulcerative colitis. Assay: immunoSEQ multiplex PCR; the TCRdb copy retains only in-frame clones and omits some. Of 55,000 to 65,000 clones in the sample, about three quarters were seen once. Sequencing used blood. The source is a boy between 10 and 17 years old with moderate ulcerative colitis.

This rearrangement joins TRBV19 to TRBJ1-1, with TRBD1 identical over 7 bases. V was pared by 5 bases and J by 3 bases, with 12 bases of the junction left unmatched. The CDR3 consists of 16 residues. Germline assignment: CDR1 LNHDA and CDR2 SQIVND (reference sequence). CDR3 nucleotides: TGTGCCAGTAGTGTTAGTTCGACAGGGAGAGACACTGAAGCTTTCTTT. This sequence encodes CASSVSSTGRDTEAFF.

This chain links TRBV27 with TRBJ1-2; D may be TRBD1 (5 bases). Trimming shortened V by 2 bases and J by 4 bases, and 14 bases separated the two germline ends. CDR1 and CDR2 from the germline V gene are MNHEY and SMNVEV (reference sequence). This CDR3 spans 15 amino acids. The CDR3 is CASSLGDPSRYGYTF. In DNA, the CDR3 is TGTGCCAGCAGTTTAGGGGACCCTAGCCGCTATGGCTACACCTTC.

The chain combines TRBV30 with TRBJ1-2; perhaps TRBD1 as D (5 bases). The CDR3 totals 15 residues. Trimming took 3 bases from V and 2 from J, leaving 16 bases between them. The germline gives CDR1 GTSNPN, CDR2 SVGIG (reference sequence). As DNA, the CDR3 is TGTGCCTGGAGCCGACGGTGGGGCGTAAACTATGGCTACACCTTC. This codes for CAWSRRWGVNYGYTF.

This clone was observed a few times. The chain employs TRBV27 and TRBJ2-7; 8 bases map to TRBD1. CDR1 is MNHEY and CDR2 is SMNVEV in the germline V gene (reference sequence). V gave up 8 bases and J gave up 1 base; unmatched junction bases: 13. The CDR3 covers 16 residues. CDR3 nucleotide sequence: TGTGCCAGCGGCCGTCTAGGGACAGGAGTATCCTACGAGCAGTACTTC. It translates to CASGRLGTGVSYEQYF.

The DNA of the CDR3 is TGTGCCAGCAGCCCTGGTTCAGGGTTCTTCACCGGGGAGCTGTTTTTT. Translated, it gives CASSPGSGFFTGELFF. The V and J genes are TRBV7-3 and TRBJ2-2, with a possible D match to TRBD1 (5 bases). The CDR3 totals 16 residues. Deletions cut 5 bases from V and 4 bases from J, with 17 bases between. Germline values: CDR1 SGHTA, CDR2 FQGTGA.

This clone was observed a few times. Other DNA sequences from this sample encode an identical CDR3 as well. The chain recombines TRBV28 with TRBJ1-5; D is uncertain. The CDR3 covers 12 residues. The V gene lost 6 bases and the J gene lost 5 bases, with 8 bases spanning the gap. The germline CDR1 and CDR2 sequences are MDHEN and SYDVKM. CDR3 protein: CASSLSHQPQHF. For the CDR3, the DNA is TGTGCCAGCAGCCTATCCCATCAGCCCCAGCATTTT.

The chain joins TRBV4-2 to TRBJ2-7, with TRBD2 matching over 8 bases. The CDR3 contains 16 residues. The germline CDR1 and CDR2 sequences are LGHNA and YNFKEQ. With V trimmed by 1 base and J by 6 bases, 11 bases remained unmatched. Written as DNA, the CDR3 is TGTGCCAGCAGCCAAGTTGGAGCGGGAGTGCCCACCGAGCAGTACTTC. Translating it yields CASSQVGAGVPTEQYF.

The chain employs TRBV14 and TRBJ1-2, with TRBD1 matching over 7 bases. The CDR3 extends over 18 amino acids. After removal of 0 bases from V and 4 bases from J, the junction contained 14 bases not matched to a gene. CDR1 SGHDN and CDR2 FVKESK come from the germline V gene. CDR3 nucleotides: TGTGCCAGCAGCCAAGAAGGTCTTGGTAGGGGGCGCCTCTATGGCTACACCTTC. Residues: CASSQEGLGRGRLYGYTF.

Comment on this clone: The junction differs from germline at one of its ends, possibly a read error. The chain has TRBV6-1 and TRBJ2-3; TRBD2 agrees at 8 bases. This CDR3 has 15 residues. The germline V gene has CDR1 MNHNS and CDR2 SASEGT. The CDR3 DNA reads TGTGCCAGCAGTGCCCAGCGGGGGAGCAAAGATACGCAGTATTTT. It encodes CASSAQRGSKDTQYF.